A single T cell receptor beta chain is shown here with its context. This sample is part of a study of blood T cell repertoires in COVID-19. Study context: Samples representing acute and convalescent COVID-19 were sourced from the United States, Italy and Spain.

Cohort allocation depended upon clinical history that participants reported. Under the authors' procedure: Amplification with reference gene primers provided the estimates of nucleated cell counts. The protocol was immunoSEQ multiplex PCR, while the TCRdb copy is restricted to in-frame clones and leaves out a portion. The DNA was the basis for D and trimming; V, J and clone size are from that table. The table shows about 220,000 clones, with around four fifths occurring only once. The CDR3 extends over 11 amino acids. Trimming took off 10 bases at V and 4 bases at J, with 10 bases between the two ends. Germline V lookup: CDR1 SNHLY, CDR2 FYNNEI.

This TCR was recovered from a woman aged 50 to 60 who had been exposed to COVID-19. Material: PBMCs or T cells enriched from blood (not recorded which). The V call is TRBV2, the J call TRBJ1-1; the D gene is possibly TRBD1 (6 bases). CDR3 residues: CATTDSTEAFF. The CDR3 DNA sequence: TGTGCCACCACGGACAGCACTGAAGCTTTCTTT.